The rows below give T cell receptor beta chains drawn from one sample of a study of blood T cells in healthy people across ages. Each CDR3 protein is one row after TCRdb ran MiXCR on the 5' RACE reads. This sample has about 730,000 distinct CDR3 sequences, with roughly 41% found just once. Sequenced sample: blood. The receptors were sampled from a woman aged 55-69 years in good health. Each CDR3 is given with its conserved first and last residue. The order of the fields is J gene, clone size, D gene, V gene, CDR3 DNA, CDR3 protein. A D gene is named only where the DNA matches it firmly. Size values are once, few and many counts, or a class for expanded clones, and some rows have none.

j_gene: TRBJ2-5
abundance: -
d_gene: TRBD1
v_gene: TRBV12-3/TRBV12-4
CDR3nt: TGTGCCAGCGGACTGGACAGGGCGGAGACCCAGTACTTC
CDR3aa: CASGLDRAETQYF

j_gene: TRBJ2-1
abundance: -
d_gene: TRBD1
v_gene: TRBV7-8
CDR3nt: TGTGCCAGCAGCTTGACGACCCGGGACAGATACAATGAGCAGTTCTTC
CDR3aa: CASSLTTRDRYNEQFF

j_gene: TRBJ2-3
abundance: -
d_gene: -
v_gene: TRBV23-1
CDR3nt: TGCGCCAGCAGTCAAACAGGTGTCTCAGATACGCAGTATTTT
CDR3aa: CASSQTGVSDTQYF

j_gene: TRBJ2-5
abundance: -
d_gene: TRBD2
v_gene: TRBV4-3
CDR3nt: TGCGCCAGCAGCCAACTCGGACTAGCGGAAGAGACCCAGTACTTC
CDR3aa: CASSQLGLAEETQYF

j_gene: TRBJ2-2
abundance: -
d_gene: -
v_gene: TRBV12-3/TRBV12-4
CDR3nt: TGTGCCAGCAGTTTTCTCGTGGGGGAGAACACCGGGGAGCTGTTTTTT
CDR3aa: CASSFLVGENTGELFF

j_gene: TRBJ2-7
abundance: -
d_gene: -
v_gene: TRBV29-1
CDR3nt: TGCAGCGTTCAATCGCGCTCCGAGCAGTACTTC
CDR3aa: CSVQSRSEQYF

j_gene: TRBJ2-3
abundance: -
d_gene: TRBD2
v_gene: TRBV18
CDR3nt: TGTGCCAGCTCACCTCTAGCGGGGGATACAGATACGCGGTATTTT
CDR3aa: CASSPLAGDTDTRYF

j_gene: TRBJ2-7
abundance: -
d_gene: -
v_gene: TRBV6-6
CDR3nt: TGTGCCAGCAGTTCCCCCAAGGGGGACTTTACCTACGAGCAGTACTTC
CDR3aa: CASSSPKGDFTYEQYF

j_gene: TRBJ2-7
abundance: few
d_gene: TRBD1
v_gene: TRBV28
CDR3nt: TGTGCCACCACCGGGACAGGGCGATACGAGCAGTACTTC
CDR3aa: CATTGTGRYEQYF

j_gene: TRBJ2-1
abundance: -
d_gene: TRBD1
v_gene: TRBV5-1
CDR3nt: TGCGCCAGCAGCACACAGGGGGCGATCCACAATGAGCAGTTCTTC
CDR3aa: CASSTQGAIHNEQFF

j_gene: TRBJ2-5
abundance: -
d_gene: -
v_gene: TRBV7-3
CDR3nt: TGTGCCAGCAGCTTAGGGGCCGAGGTGGAGACCCAGTACTTC
CDR3aa: CASSLGAEVETQYF

j_gene: TRBJ2-5
abundance: -
d_gene: -
v_gene: TRBV11-2
CDR3nt: TGTGCCAGCAGCTTACCCTTAGTATCTCGGTACCTAGAGACCCAGTACTTC
CDR3aa: CASSLPLVSRYLETQYF

j_gene: TRBJ2-7
abundance: -
d_gene: TRBD2
v_gene: TRBV7-2
CDR3nt: TGTGCCAGCAGCTTCGGACTAGCGGGTCGCTACGAGCAGTACTTC
CDR3aa: CASSFGLAGRYEQYF

j_gene: TRBJ2-7
abundance: many
d_gene: -
v_gene: TRBV10-3
CDR3nt: TGTGCCATCAGTGAGTCCGAGACAGGTTATACCCCCTACGAGCAGTACTTC
CDR3aa: CAISESETGYTPYEQYF

j_gene: TRBJ2-2
abundance: -
d_gene: -
v_gene: TRBV20-1
CDR3nt: TGCAGTGGGGGGTTGAACACCGGGGAGCTGTTTTTT
CDR3aa: CSGGLNTGELFF

j_gene: TRBJ2-1
abundance: -
d_gene: TRBD2
v_gene: TRBV7-2
CDR3nt: TGTGCCAGCAGCTCGACTAGCGGGAGAGGGAATGAGCAGTTCTTC
CDR3aa: CASSSTSGRGNEQFF

j_gene: TRBJ2-1
abundance: once
d_gene: TRBD2
v_gene: TRBV3-1
CDR3nt: TGTGCCAGCAGCCGACAGCGGGGTGGAGGTAATGAGCAGTTCTTC
CDR3aa: CASSRQRGGGNEQFF

j_gene: TRBJ2-3
abundance: few
d_gene: TRBD2
v_gene: TRBV20-1
CDR3nt: TGCAGTGCCGCCGGACTAGCGGGAGACGAAGATACGCAGTATTTT
CDR3aa: CSAAGLAGDEDTQYF

j_gene: TRBJ2-1
abundance: few
d_gene: -
v_gene: TRBV6-5
CDR3nt: TGTGCCAGCAGTTACAGAGGCTGGAATGAGCAGTTCTTC
CDR3aa: CASSYRGWNEQFF

j_gene: TRBJ2-7
abundance: few
d_gene: -
v_gene: TRBV3-1
CDR3nt: TGTGCCAGCAGCCAAGATCTCTCTTTCGGGGCAGGGGAGCAGTACTTC
CDR3aa: CASSQDLSFGAGEQYF

j_gene: TRBJ1-1
abundance: many
d_gene: -
v_gene: TRBV28
CDR3nt: TGTGCCAGCACCGAACAACAGGGCGTCGGGACTGAAGCTTTCTTT
CDR3aa: CASTEQQGVGTEAFF

j_gene: TRBJ2-1
abundance: -
d_gene: -
v_gene: TRBV20-1
CDR3nt: TGCAGTGCTAGGGGGAGGTTCGCCTACAATGAGCAGTTCTTC
CDR3aa: CSARGRFAYNEQFF

j_gene: TRBJ1-5
abundance: -
d_gene: TRBD1
v_gene: TRBV3-1
CDR3nt: TGTGCCAGCAGCCAAACAGGGGTGGGTCAGCCCCAGCATTTT
CDR3aa: CASSQTGVGQPQHF

j_gene: TRBJ2-4
abundance: -
d_gene: -
v_gene: TRBV14
CDR3nt: TGTGCCCGCAGCCTAGGTGGAAAGCTGGACATTCAGTACTTC
CDR3aa: CARSLGGKLDIQYF

j_gene: TRBJ1-1
abundance: -
d_gene: -
v_gene: TRBV3-1
CDR3nt: TGTGTCAGCAGCCAAGCCGCAGACACTGAAACTTTCTTT
CDR3aa: CVSSQAADTETFF

j_gene: TRBJ2-1
abundance: few
d_gene: TRBD1
v_gene: TRBV28
CDR3nt: TGTGCCAGCAGTTTCCAGGGGGAGAGTAATGAGCAGTTCTTC
CDR3aa: CASSFQGESNEQFF

j_gene: TRBJ1-4
abundance: -
d_gene: -
v_gene: TRBV7-9
CDR3nt: TGTGCCAGCAGCATAAGAGAGAAACTGTTTTTT
CDR3aa: CASSIREKLFF

j_gene: TRBJ2-7
abundance: -
d_gene: -
v_gene: TRBV7-6
CDR3nt: TGTGCCAGCAGCACTAGTCAGGGTTCCGAGCAGTACTTC
CDR3aa: CASSTSQGSEQYF

j_gene: TRBJ1-5
abundance: few
d_gene: -
v_gene: TRBV5-1
CDR3nt: TGCGCCAGCAGCTTGGGGGCAGAGAATCAGCCCCAGCATTTT
CDR3aa: CASSLGAENQPQHF

j_gene: TRBJ2-7
abundance: few
d_gene: TRBD1
v_gene: TRBV6-2/TRBV6-3
CDR3nt: TGTGCCAGCAGGAAAACAGGGGAAGGAAACTACGAGCAGTACTTC
CDR3aa: CASRKTGEGNYEQYF

j_gene: TRBJ1-5
abundance: -
d_gene: -
v_gene: TRBV15
CDR3nt: TGTGCCACCACAGGGGAGAATAGCAATCAGCCCCAGCATTTT
CDR3aa: CATTGENSNQPQHF

j_gene: TRBJ2-7
abundance: -
d_gene: TRBD1
v_gene: TRBV9
CDR3nt: TGTGCCGGCAGCGTAGCCGAGGGGGCCCTTAGCGAGCAGTACTTC
CDR3aa: CAGSVAEGALSEQYF

j_gene: TRBJ2-1
abundance: -
d_gene: -
v_gene: TRBV18
CDR3nt: TGTGCCAGCTCACCGAGCATGGGGCCCAATGAGCAGTTCTTC
CDR3aa: CASSPSMGPNEQFF

j_gene: TRBJ2-7
abundance: few
d_gene: TRBD2
v_gene: TRBV28
CDR3nt: TGTGCCAGCTTAGCGGGAGACCGAGAGCAGTACTTC
CDR3aa: CASLAGDREQYF

j_gene: TRBJ2-5
abundance: -
d_gene: -
v_gene: TRBV20-1
CDR3nt: TGCAGTGCCGGTCGTTCTGAGACCCAGTACTTC
CDR3aa: CSAGRSETQYF

j_gene: TRBJ2-5
abundance: -
d_gene: -
v_gene: TRBV9
CDR3nt: TGTGCCAACAGCGTAGCTGCCCCCTCCGACGGGGGGACCCAGTACTTC
CDR3aa: CANSVAAPSDGGTQYF

j_gene: TRBJ2-1
abundance: -
d_gene: -
v_gene: TRBV7-2
CDR3nt: TGTGCCAGCAGCTTACGCGGGCTGTTGAGGGATGAGCAGTTCTTC
CDR3aa: CASSLRGLLRDEQFF

j_gene: TRBJ1-2
abundance: -
d_gene: -
v_gene: TRBV6-6
CDR3nt: TGTGCCAGCAGTTACCTGACGCAGAATCCAAACTATGGCCACACCTTC
CDR3aa: CASSYLTQNPNYGHTF

j_gene: TRBJ2-3
abundance: few
d_gene: -
v_gene: TRBV6-5
CDR3nt: TGTGCCAGCAGGAAACCCTCTGCAGATACGCAGTATTTT
CDR3aa: CASRKPSADTQYF

j_gene: TRBJ1-1
abundance: -
d_gene: TRBD1
v_gene: TRBV24-1
CDR3nt: TGTGCCACCAGTGGGGCTACAGGGGTGAGGGGAACTGAAGCTTTCTTT
CDR3aa: CATSGATGVRGTEAFF

j_gene: TRBJ2-7
abundance: -
d_gene: TRBD2
v_gene: TRBV27
CDR3nt: TGTGCCAGCAGTTTAAAGACTAGCGTCTACGAGCAGTACTTC
CDR3aa: CASSLKTSVYEQYF

j_gene: TRBJ2-5
abundance: -
d_gene: -
v_gene: TRBV6-5
CDR3nt: TGTGCCGGCAGTCATGGGACTGACGCAAATGGGCAGACCCAGTACTTC
CDR3aa: CAGSHGTDANGQTQYF

j_gene: TRBJ2-5
abundance: -
d_gene: TRBD2
v_gene: TRBV6-6
CDR3nt: TGTGCCGGCACTCCGCGGGGGGCGCAAGAGACCCAGTACTTC
CDR3aa: CAGTPRGAQETQYF

j_gene: TRBJ2-1
abundance: once
d_gene: -
v_gene: TRBV7-9
CDR3nt: TGTGCCAGCAGCCCCCGGCCGTTGGGCAATGAGCAGTTCTTC
CDR3aa: CASSPRPLGNEQFF

j_gene: TRBJ2-7
abundance: -
d_gene: -
v_gene: TRBV5-1
CDR3nt: TGCGCCAGCAGAAATGGCGCATCCTACGAGCAGTACTTC
CDR3aa: CASRNGASYEQYF

j_gene: TRBJ2-1
abundance: -
d_gene: TRBD1
v_gene: TRBV28
CDR3nt: TGTGCCAGCAGTTTATCAGGGGGCGCGACATACTACAATGAGCAGTTCTTC
CDR3aa: CASSLSGGATYYNEQFF

j_gene: TRBJ1-2
abundance: -
d_gene: -
v_gene: TRBV6-1
CDR3nt: TGTGCCAGCAGTGAAAGGATGAACTATGGCTACACCTTC
CDR3aa: CASSERMNYGYTF

j_gene: TRBJ1-2
abundance: -
d_gene: -
v_gene: TRBV18
CDR3nt: TGTGCCAACTCACCACTTCGGGACACCCAAGGACCGTATGGCTACACCTTC
CDR3aa: CANSPLRDTQGPYGYTF

j_gene: TRBJ2-4
abundance: few
d_gene: -
v_gene: TRBV7-3
CDR3nt: TGTGCCAGCAGCTTAGACCCCCCGCAGGCTGTAGCCAAAAACATTCAGTACTTC
CDR3aa: CASSLDPPQAVAKNIQYF

j_gene: TRBJ1-6
abundance: few
d_gene: -
v_gene: TRBV6-5
CDR3nt: TGTGCCAGCAGGACCGGGACAAGCAGTTATAATTCACCCCTCCACTTT
CDR3aa: CASRTGTSSYNSPLHF

j_gene: TRBJ1-2
abundance: -
d_gene: TRBD1
v_gene: TRBV27
CDR3nt: TGTGCCAGCAGTTCCTTCCAAGAGACAGGGGGGGATGGCTACACCTTC
CDR3aa: CASSSFQETGGDGYTF

j_gene: TRBJ2-4
abundance: many
d_gene: -
v_gene: TRBV29-1
CDR3nt: TGCAGCGTACGGGACAACCTCCCCCTTGAGCAGTACTTC
CDR3aa: CSVRDNLPLEQYF

j_gene: TRBJ1-5
abundance: once
d_gene: -
v_gene: TRBV12-3/TRBV12-4
CDR3nt: TGTGCCAGCAGTTCCGGGACAAGGGATCAGCCCCAGCATTTT
CDR3aa: CASSSGTRDQPQHF

j_gene: TRBJ2-7
abundance: few
d_gene: TRBD2
v_gene: TRBV6-5
CDR3nt: TGTGCCAGCAGTTACTCGGGCGGGGGGGCCTCCTACGAGCAGTACTTC
CDR3aa: CASSYSGGGASYEQYF